The present entry profiles one TCR beta chain with its context. This specimen comes from a study of blood T cell repertoires in COVID-19. CDR1 and CDR2 (germline): LGHDT, YNNKEL (reference sequence). The CDR3 is 16 amino acids. The V segment lost 2 bases and the J segment 5 bases; nucleotides outside the gene matches: 7. Clones were read by immunoSEQ multiplex PCR, and TCRdb kept only the in-frame ones, dropping some. The repertoire holds about 180,000 clones, nearly 90% seen once, with about 1.9% in the top ten. The material sequenced was peripheral blood. This TCR was recovered from a man aged 18-30 years who had recovered from COVID-19. This chain joins TRBV3-1 (or the pseudogene TRBV3-2) and TRBJ2-1; TRBD2 matches at 9 bases. The CDR3 sequence is CASSQPEREVDNEQFF. The CDR3 bases are TGTGCCAGCAGCCAACCTGAGCGGGAGGTCGACAATGAGCAGTTCTTC.